These T cell receptor beta chains were read from a single sample in a study of read filtering for tumor transcriptome and immune sequencing. Using its own MiXCR run on the reads, TCRdb lists one record per CDR3 protein. The data hold some 120,000 distinct CDR3 sequences, with approximately 13% observed a single time. Input material: a population of CD138-negative cells sorted from bone marrow. The receptor set was obtained from a donor aged 40 or older with multiple myeloma. Both conserved end residues are part of each CDR3.

j_gene | v_gene | CDR3aa
TRBJ2-1 | TRBV7-9 | CASSSPGLAGGPVRNEQFF
TRBJ2-1 | TRBV28 | CASKLIKGGRNYNEQFF
TRBJ2-2 | TRBV6-2/TRBV6-3 | CASSWTSGRAGELFF
TRBJ2-1 | TRBV9 | CASSVEASGNNEQFF
TRBJ2-5 | TRBV7-9 | CASSLRSPYILQETQYF
TRBJ1-2 | TRBV7-9 | CASSLAEGAIWYGYTF
TRBJ2-5 | TRBV12-3/TRBV12-4 | CASTLRSGGQETQYF
TRBJ1-1 | TRBV5-1 | CASSLGDRVTEAFF
TRBJ1-5 | TRBV7-2 | CATSEAWGGQPQHF
TRBJ1-5 | TRBV24-1 | CATSEGTISNQPQHF
TRBJ2-1 | TRBV20-1 | CSARGPSGYGEQFF
TRBJ2-6 | TRBV11-2 | CASSLTGSGANVLTF
TRBJ2-5 | TRBV19 | CASTWGTGPETQYF
TRBJ2-3 | TRBV20-1 | CSARDQFSTDTQYF
TRBJ1-5 | TRBV20-1 | CSARGPGQSLGNQPQHF
TRBJ2-1 | TRBV2 | CASSDSGRSFWNEQFF